Listed below are T cell receptor beta chains from one sample, sequenced in a study of cytomegalovirus exposure and HLA in healthy donors. Sequencing used immunoSEQ multiplex PCR; TCRdb keeps in-frame clones, though not all of them. Found here are about 170,000 clones, approximately 67% of them singletons; the top ten hold just under 3%. The specimen was PBMCs. All receptors come from a man aged 35-49 years in good health and CMV-seronegative. Both conserved end residues are part of each CDR3. A D gene is named only where the DNA matches it firmly. Part of the rows lack a size; the others show once, few, many or a class for expanded clones.

D	size	J	V	CDR3	DNA
TRBD1	few	TRBJ2-3	TRBV19	CASGPGTEYTDTQYF	TGTGCCAGTGGCCCCGGGACAGAGTACACAGATACGCAGTATTTT
NA	NA	TRBJ2-1	TRBV7-2	CASRKTAYSYNEQFF	TGTGCCAGCAGAAAGACAGCCTACTCCTACAATGAGCAGTTCTTC
NA	NA	TRBJ2-5	TRBV19	CASSTQVAETQYF	TGTGCCAGTAGTACACAAGTGGCCGAGACCCAGTACTTC
NA	once	TRBJ1-5	TRBV18	CASSPTGTNQPQHF	TGTGCCAGCTCACCAACAGGGACCAATCAGCCCCAGCATTTT
TRBD1	NA	TRBJ1-6	TRBV19	CASSDGQGLGDSPLHF	TGTGCCAGTAGCGATGGACAGGGCCTGGGGGATTCACCCCTCCACTTT
TRBD2	NA	TRBJ2-7	TRBV9	CASSVALATDEQYF	TGTGCCAGCAGCGTAGCACTAGCGACGGACGAGCAGTACTTC
TRBD1	NA	TRBJ1-3	TRBV4-2	CASSLAGTGSGNTIYF	TGTGCCAGCAGCCTGGCCGGGACAGGGTCAGGAAACACCATATATTTT
TRBD2	NA	TRBJ2-1	TRBV11-3	CASSASLAGGLNEQFF	TGTGCCAGCAGCGCCTCGCTAGCGGGGGGGCTCAATGAGCAGTTCTTC
TRBD1	NA	TRBJ2-7	TRBV9	CASSVGPDRDYEQYF	TGTGCCAGCAGCGTAGGCCCGGACAGGGACTACGAGCAGTACTTC
NA	NA	TRBJ2-3	TRBV6-4	CASSGMAGDTQYF	TGTGCCAGCAGTGGAATGGCGGGAGATACGCAGTATTTT
NA	few	TRBJ2-1	TRBV21-1	CASSTRRSSYNEQFF	TGTGCCAGCAGCACTCGGAGGAGCTCCTACAATGAGCAGTTCTTC
NA	NA	TRBJ1-2	TRBV21-1	CASSKDKTPKEEQGEDGYTF	TGTGCCAGCAGCAAAGACAAGACCCCGAAAGAAGAACAGGGTGAAGATGGCTACACCTTC
TRBD2	few	TRBJ2-1	TRBV14	CASSPLAGGLNEQFF	TGTGCCAGCAGCCCCTTAGCGGGGGGGCTGAATGAGCAGTTCTTC